The 23 T cell receptor beta chains below all came from one sample that was sequenced in a study of CD8+CD57+ T cells in acquired aplastic anemia. Sequenced patients had shown CD8+CD57+ cell expansion by flow cytometry. Genomic DNA acted as the template from which TCR beta VDJ combination and CDR3 sequence profiling were carried out. TCRdb fed the reads into MiXCR, producing one record per CDR3 protein. The sample has just over 150,000 distinct CDR3 sequences, around 52% seen once. What was sequenced was sorted CD4+, CD8+, or CD8+CD57+ T cells (not recorded which) from PBMCs. The receptors derive from a human donor with aplastic anemia.

This clonotype was recorded many times. The genes are TRBV19 and TRBJ1-6, with a possible D match to TRBD1 (6 bases). CDR1 and CDR2 from the germline V gene are LNHDA and SQIVND (reference sequence). Trimming cost V 5 bases and J 8 bases, with 10 bases left between them. The CDR3 has 13 amino acids. The DNA for the CDR3 is TGTGCCAGTAGTCAGGGGAGACATTCACCCCTCCACTTT. Translated: CASSQGRHSPLHF. The complete variable domain, with remaining parts taken from reference TRBV19 and TRBJ1-6, reads DGGITQSPKYLFRKEGQNVTLSCEQNLNHDAMYWYRQDPGQGLRLIYYSQIVNDFQKGDIAEGYSVSREKKESFPLTVTSAQKNPTAFYLCASSQGRHSPLHFGNGTRLTVT.

This clonotype was picked up many times. The V call is TRBV9, the J call TRBJ2-5; the D is unclear. Trimming stripped 3 bases from V and 0 bases from J, with 6 bases between. This CDR3 has 13 residues. The germline gives CDR1 SGDLS, CDR2 YYNGEE. This CDR3 reads CASSGADQETQYF. Written as DNA, the CDR3 is TGTGCCAGCAGCGGGGCAGACCAAGAGACCCAGTACTTC.

The chain recombines TRBV27 with TRBJ1-5; D is possibly TRBD1 (5 bases). V was trimmed by 5 bases and J by 4 bases, leaving 12 bases between them. The CDR3 extends over 14 amino acids. The V gene's germline CDR1 is MNHEY and CDR2 SMNVEV (reference sequence). CDR3 protein: CASSPGRENQPQHF. CDR3 bases: TGTGCCAGCAGTCCGGGACGGGAGAATCAGCCCCAGCATTTT.

This clonotype has a handful of counts. A junction boundary mismatches the germline segment, possibly from a read error. The rearrangement joins TRBV20-1 to TRBJ1-5; a possible D gene is TRBD1 (5 bases). Germline loops: CDR1 DFQATT, CDR2 SNEGSKA (reference sequence). This CDR3 spans 15 amino acids. The CDR3 bases are TGTAGTGCTAGAGGAGTGCGGGGGGATAATCAGCCCCAGCATTTT. It specifies CSARGVRGDNQPQHF.

The genes are TRBV24-1 and TRBJ2-1, with 7 bases lining up with TRBD2. Germline CDR1 reads KGHDR; CDR2 reads SFDVKD. Trimming at V came to 5 bases and at J to 7 bases, leaving 13 bases not matched to a gene. The CDR3 extends over 16 amino acids. CDR3 nucleotide sequence: TGTGCCACCAGTGCTCGATCCGGACTAGAGGGTAATGAGCAGTTCTTC. Protein product: CATSARSGLEGNEQFF.

This clonotype was counted ten times or more. The chain combines TRBV19 with TRBJ2-6; TRBD2 might be the D (6 bases). The germline V gene has CDR1 LNHDA and CDR2 SQIVND (reference sequence). The CDR3 contains 15 residues. Deletions cut 7 bases from V and 3 bases from J, with 13 bases between. The CDR3 protein is CASTPSDFGANVLTF. In DNA form, the CDR3 reads TGTGCCAGTACCCCTAGCGACTTTGGGGCCAACGTCCTGACTTTC.

The rearrangement links TRBV5-4 to TRBJ2-7; TRBD1 aligns across 7 bases. V was pared by 2 bases and J by 3 bases, with 2 bases of the junction left unmatched. CDR1 and CDR2 (germline): SGHNT, YYREEE (reference sequence). CDR3 length: 13 residues. The CDR3, as DNA: TGTGCCAGCAGCTTCGGGACAGTCTACGAGCAGTACTTC. Protein sequence: CASSFGTVYEQYF.

The chain recombines TRBV2 with TRBJ1-2, with D unresolved. The CDR3 length is 14 residues. Trimming shortened V by 2 bases and J by 1 base, and 8 bases separated the two germline ends. In germline, CDR1 is SNHLY, CDR2 FYNNEI. CDR3 residues: CASSELAVNYGYTF. The CDR3 DNA sequence: TGTGCCAGCAGTGAATTAGCGGTTAACTATGGCTACACCTTC.

The chain couples TRBV7-3 to TRBJ1-1; tentative D call: TRBD1 (5 bases). CDR1 is SGHTA, CDR2 FQGTGA, per germline. This CDR3 contains 18 residues. Trimming removed 0 bases at V and 4 bases at J, with 21 bases between. The CDR3 region is CASSLTWDPVRRVTEAFF. In DNA form, the CDR3 reads TGTGCCAGCAGCTTAACTTGGGACCCTGTGCGTCGTGTCACTGAAGCTTTCTTT.

A remark on this clonotype: This could be a read error, since a much larger clone is one nucleotide away. The chain uses TRBV2 and TRBJ2-3; the match to TRBD1 covers 11 bases. The CDR3 is 17 amino acids. Unmatched junction bases numbered 13, after V lost 7 bases and J lost 4 bases. Germline V CDR1 and CDR2: SNHLY, FYNNEI. CDR3 sequence (DNA): TGTGCCAGCACCCCGGGACAGGGGGGTACACGGGCAGATACGCAGTATTTT. Protein sequence: CASTPGQGGTRADTQYF.

The chain combines TRBV19 with TRBJ1-1; 7 positions agree with TRBD1. The ends lost 3 bases at V and 5 bases at J; junction bases unmatched: 3. The CDR3 runs 13 residues. CDR1 LNHDA and CDR2 SQIVND come from the germline V gene (reference sequence). CDR3 residues: CASSIAGGTEAFF. The CDR3 DNA reads TGTGCCAGTAGTATTGCAGGGGGTACTGAAGCTTTCTTT.

The V call is TRBV7-8, the J call TRBJ2-7, with D possibly matching TRBD2 (7 bases). Germline V CDR1 and CDR2: SGHVS, FQNEAQ. The V and J ends lost 4 bases and 8 bases respectively, with 21 bases between them. The CDR3 is 15 amino acids. CDR3 region: CASSSASGLRGQQYF. The CDR3 DNA reads TGTGCCAGCAGCTCCGCTTCGGGATTGCGGGGGCAGCAGTACTTC. The variable domain in full, completed from reference TRBV7-8 and TRBJ2-7, reads GAGVSQSPRYKVAKRGQDVALRCDPISGHVSLFWYQQALGQGPEFLTYFQNEAQLDKSGLPSDRFFAERPEGSVSTLKIQRTQQEDSAVYLCASSSASGLRGQQYFGPGTRLTVT.

Remarks on this clonotype: Given a much more abundant clone one base away, this may be a read error. The chain couples TRBV6-5 to TRBJ2-1; D gene ambiguous. The CDR3 covers 12 residues. CDR1 and CDR2 (germline): MNHEY, SVGAGI. The CDR3 DNA is TGTACCAGCAGTTACTTCGGGAATGAGCAGTTCTTC. It is translated as CTSSYFGNEQFF.

As regards this clonotype: An end of the junction does not agree with germline; a read error may underlie this. The chain is built from TRBV19 and TRBJ2-7; D ambiguous. CDR1 is LNHDA, CDR2 SQIVND, per germline (reference sequence). The CDR3 consists of 15 residues. Here the CDR3 reads CASSTRRPPPAEQYF. DNA for the CDR3: TGTGCCAGCAGTACCCGACGTCCTCCCCCTGCCGAGCAGTACTTC.

This clonotype was seen a single time. This CDR3 fails to terminate in the conserved phenylalanine or tryptophan, so it likely reflects a read error. The V gene is TRBV5-6, the J gene TRBJ1-2; D is possibly TRBD1 (5 bases). Trimming took 5 bases from V and 8 from J, leaving 22 bases between them. The CDR3 loop spans 15 amino acids. Germline CDR1 is SGHDT and CDR2 is YYEEEE. The CDR3 loop reads CASRERGQPSRGYTS. DNA for the CDR3: TGTGCCAGCAGGGAAAGGGGCCAGCCTAGTAGGGGCTACACCTCC.

The rearrangement uses TRBV7-2 and TRBJ1-1; TRBD1 might be the D (5 bases). Trimming took off 6 bases at V and 6 bases at J, with 14 bases between the two ends. Germline CDR1 reads SGHTA; CDR2 reads FQGNSA. The CDR3 spans 13 residues. The CDR3: CASSWVGGSEAFF. The CDR3 DNA reads as TGTGCCAGCAGTTGGGTCGGGGGATCTGAAGCTTTCTTT.

Of note for this clonotype: This CDR3 is missing its conserved last phenylalanine or tryptophan, likely due to a read error. The CDR3 loop is CAISGMGNTDTQYL. The CDR3 DNA is TGTGCCATCAGTGGGATGGGGAACACAGATACGCAGTATCTT. V gene TRBV10-3 combines with J gene TRBJ2-3; D unresolved. The CDR3 runs to 14 residues. The germline V and J ends were trimmed by 4 bases and 2 bases, with 10 bases remaining between them. CDR1 is ENHRY and CDR2 is SYGVKD in the germline V gene.

Remarks on this clonotype: One end of the junction is discordant with germline, which a read error may explain. The rearrangement links TRBV6-5 to TRBJ2-1; unclear D gene. The CDR3 runs to 13 residues. Germline CDR1 reads MNHEY; CDR2 reads SVGAGI. CDR3 sequence reads: CASSSPPRNERFF. CDR3 DNA sequence: TGTGCCAGCAGTTCCCCGCCTCGTAATGAGCGGTTCTTC.

This clonotype has just a few counts. This may stem from a read error, because a much larger clone lies one nucleotide away. The chain uses TRBV7-9 and TRBJ2-7, with 11 bases identical to TRBD1. V lost 5 bases and J lost 5; bases outside the gene matches: 8. CDR3 size: 15 residues. Germline V gives CDR1 SEHNR, CDR2 FQNEAQ (reference sequence). The CDR3 DNA is TGTGCCAGCAGCCGCCTTGGGACAGGGGGAGACGAGCAGTACTTC. Protein sequence: CASSRLGTGGDEQYF.

Remarks on this clonotype: At one of its ends the junction is not consistent with the germline gene, which may arise from a read error. V gene TRBV24-1 combines with J gene TRBJ2-1; D call uncertain. Germline CDR1 KGHDR, CDR2 SFDVKD. This CDR3 contains 11 residues. CDR3 residues: CATSVLDEQSF. In DNA, the CDR3 is TGTGCCACCAGTGTTCTTGATGAGCAGTCCTTC.

This chain connects TRBV29-1 to TRBJ1-3; D remains unclear. The CDR3 contains 14 residues. The germline V and J ends were trimmed by 0 bases and 6 bases, with 12 bases remaining between them. Looked up from germline, CDR1 is SQVTM and CDR2 is ANQGSEA. CDR3 sequence reads: CSVEEEGAKNTIYF. In DNA, the CDR3 is TGCAGCGTTGAAGAAGAGGGCGCCAAAAACACCATATATTTT. Looking up the rest from reference TRBV29-1 and TRBJ1-3 gives the full variable domain: SAVISQKPSRDICQRGTSLTIQCQVDSQVTMMFWYRQQPGQSLTLIATANQGSEATYESGFVIDKFPISRPNLTFSTLTVSNMSPEDSSIYLCSVEEEGAKNTIYFGEGSWLTVV.

This chain uses TRBV7-3 with TRBJ1-1; D is unclear. The CDR3 consists of 12 residues. Germline loops: CDR1 SGHTA, CDR2 FQGTGA. The V end lost 8 bases, the J end lost 6 bases, and 13 bases lay between the germline ends. CDR3 DNA sequence: TGTGCCAGCTTACCGGGAGGAGCTGAAGCTTTCTTT. Its translation is CASLPGGAEAFF. Together with reference TRBV7-3 and TRBJ1-1, the CDR3 gives the full variable domain: GAGVSQTPSNKVTEKGKYVELRCDPISGHTALYWYRQSLGQGPEFLIYFQGTGAADDSGLPNDRFFAVRPEGSVSTLKIQRTERGDSAVYLCASLPGGAEAFFGQGTRLTVV.

Points on this clonotype: One end of the junction varies from germline; a read error may be responsible. V usage is TRBV3-1 and J usage is TRBJ1-5, with D unresolved. The CDR3 is made up of 15 amino acids. Germline CDR1 LGHDT, CDR2 YNNKEL (reference sequence). CDR3 amino acids: CAGSQAMGSNQPQHF. DNA of the CDR3: TGTGCCGGCAGCCAAGCGATGGGTAGCAATCAGCCCCAGCATTTT.